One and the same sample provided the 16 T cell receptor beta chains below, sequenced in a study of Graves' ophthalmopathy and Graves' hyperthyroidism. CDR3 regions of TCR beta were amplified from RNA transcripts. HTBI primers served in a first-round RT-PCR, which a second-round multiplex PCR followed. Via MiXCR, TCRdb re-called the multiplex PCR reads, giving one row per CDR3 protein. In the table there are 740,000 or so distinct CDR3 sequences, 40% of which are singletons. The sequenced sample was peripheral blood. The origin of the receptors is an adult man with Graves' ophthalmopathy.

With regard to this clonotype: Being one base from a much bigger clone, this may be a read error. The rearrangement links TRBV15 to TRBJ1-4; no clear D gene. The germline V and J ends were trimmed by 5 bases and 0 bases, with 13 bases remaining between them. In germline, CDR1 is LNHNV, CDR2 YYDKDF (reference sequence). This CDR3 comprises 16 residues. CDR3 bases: TGTGCCACCAGCTTAACCCCCCCTGCAACTAATGAAAAACTGTTTTTT. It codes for CATSLTPPATNEKLFF. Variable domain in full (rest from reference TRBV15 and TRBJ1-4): DAMVIQNPRYQVTQFGKPVTLSCSQTLNHNVMYWYQQKSSQAPKLLFHYYDKDFNNEADTPDNFQSRRPNTSFCFLDIRSPGLGDTAMYLCATSLTPPATNEKLFFGSGTQLSVL.

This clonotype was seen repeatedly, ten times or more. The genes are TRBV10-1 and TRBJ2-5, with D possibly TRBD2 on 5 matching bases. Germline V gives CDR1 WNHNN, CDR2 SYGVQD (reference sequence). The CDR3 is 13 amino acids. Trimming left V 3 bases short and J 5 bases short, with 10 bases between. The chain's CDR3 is CASSDSGFETQYF. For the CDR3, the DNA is TGCGCCAGCAGTGACTCGGGGTTTGAGACCCAGTACTTC.

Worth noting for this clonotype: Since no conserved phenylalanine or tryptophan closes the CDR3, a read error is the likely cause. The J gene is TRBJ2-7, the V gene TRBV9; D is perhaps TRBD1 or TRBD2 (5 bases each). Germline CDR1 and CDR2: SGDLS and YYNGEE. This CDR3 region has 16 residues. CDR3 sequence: CASSKTGTTDSYEQYL. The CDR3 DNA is TGTGCAAGCAGTAAGACCGGGACCACCGATTCCTACGAGCAGTACCTC.

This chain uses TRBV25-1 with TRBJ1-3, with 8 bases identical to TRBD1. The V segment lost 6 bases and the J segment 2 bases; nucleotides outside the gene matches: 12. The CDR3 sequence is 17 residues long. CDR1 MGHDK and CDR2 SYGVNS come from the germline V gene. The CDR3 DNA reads TGTGCCAGCAGCCACCTCGGACAGGGAGGACCTGGAAACACCATATATTTT. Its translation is CASSHLGQGGPGNTIYF.

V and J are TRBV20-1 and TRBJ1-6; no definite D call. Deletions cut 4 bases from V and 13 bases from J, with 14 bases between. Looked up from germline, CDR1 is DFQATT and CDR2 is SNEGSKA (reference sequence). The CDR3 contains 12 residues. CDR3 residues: CSANQGNQPLHF. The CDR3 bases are TGCAGTGCTAATCAAGGGAATCAGCCCCTCCACTTT.

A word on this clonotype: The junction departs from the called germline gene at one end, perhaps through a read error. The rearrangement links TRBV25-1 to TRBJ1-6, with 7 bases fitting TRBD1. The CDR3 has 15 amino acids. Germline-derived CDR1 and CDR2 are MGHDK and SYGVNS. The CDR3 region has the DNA TGTGCCAGCAGTGAGTCGGGACAGACCGAGTCACCCCTCCACTTC. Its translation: CASSESGQTESPLHF.

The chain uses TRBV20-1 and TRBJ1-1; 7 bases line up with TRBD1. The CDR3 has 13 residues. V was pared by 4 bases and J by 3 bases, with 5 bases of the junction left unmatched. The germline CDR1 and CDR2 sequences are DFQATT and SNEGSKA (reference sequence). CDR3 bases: TGCAGTGCTACCCCGGGACAGTACACTGAAGCTTTCTTT. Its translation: CSATPGQYTEAFF.

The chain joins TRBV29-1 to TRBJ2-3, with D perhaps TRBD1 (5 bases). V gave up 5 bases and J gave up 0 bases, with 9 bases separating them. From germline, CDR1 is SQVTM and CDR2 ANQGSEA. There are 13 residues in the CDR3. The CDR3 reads CSVPGRSTDTQYF. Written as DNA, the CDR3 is TGCAGCGTTCCAGGGCGGAGCACAGATACGCAGTATTTT.

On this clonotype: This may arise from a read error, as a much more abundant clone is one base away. The CDR3 DNA sequence: TGTGCCATCAGCGCCTCTGCAGGGGAGTCCGATGAAAAACTGTTTTTT. The encoded protein is CAISASAGESDEKLFF. V and J are TRBV10-3 and TRBJ1-4, with D possibly matching TRBD1 (6 bases). The CDR3 extends over 16 amino acids. The V end lost 6 bases, the J end lost 6 bases, and 20 bases lay between the germline ends. Germline V gives CDR1 ENHRY, CDR2 SYGVKD.

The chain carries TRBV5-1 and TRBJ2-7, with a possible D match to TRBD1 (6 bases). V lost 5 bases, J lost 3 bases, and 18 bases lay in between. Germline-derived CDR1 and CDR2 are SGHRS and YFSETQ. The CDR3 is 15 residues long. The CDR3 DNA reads TGCGCCAGCAGGGTTATTGACAGGCCTGACTACGAGCAGTACTTC. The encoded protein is CASRVIDRPDYEQYF.

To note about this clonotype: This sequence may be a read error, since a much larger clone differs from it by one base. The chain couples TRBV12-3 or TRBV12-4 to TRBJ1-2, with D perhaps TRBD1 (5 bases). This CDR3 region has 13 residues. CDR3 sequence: CASSLAGFTGYTF. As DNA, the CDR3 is TGTGCCAGCAGTCTAGCAGGGTTTACTGGCTACACCTTC.

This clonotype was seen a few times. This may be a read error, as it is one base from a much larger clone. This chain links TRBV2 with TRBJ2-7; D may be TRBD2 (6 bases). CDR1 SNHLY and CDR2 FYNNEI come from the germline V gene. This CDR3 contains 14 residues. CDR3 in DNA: TGTGCCAGCAGTGAGGGGCGGGGTGACTACGAGCAGCACTTC. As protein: CASSEGRGDYEQHF.

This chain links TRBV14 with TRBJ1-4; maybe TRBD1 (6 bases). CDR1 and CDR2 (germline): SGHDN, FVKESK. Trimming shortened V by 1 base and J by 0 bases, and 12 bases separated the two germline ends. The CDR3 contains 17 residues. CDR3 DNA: TGTGCCAGCAGCCAAGCTAGCAGGGGATCAACTAATGAAAAACTGTTTTTT. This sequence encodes CASSQASRGSTNEKLFF.

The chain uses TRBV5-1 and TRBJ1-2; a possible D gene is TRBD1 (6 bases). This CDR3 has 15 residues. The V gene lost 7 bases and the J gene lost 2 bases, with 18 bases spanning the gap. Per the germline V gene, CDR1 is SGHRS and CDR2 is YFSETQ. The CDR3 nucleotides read TGCGCCAGCGCTGAAAGGGGGGCTAACAACTATGGCTACACCTTC. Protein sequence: CASAERGANNYGYTF.

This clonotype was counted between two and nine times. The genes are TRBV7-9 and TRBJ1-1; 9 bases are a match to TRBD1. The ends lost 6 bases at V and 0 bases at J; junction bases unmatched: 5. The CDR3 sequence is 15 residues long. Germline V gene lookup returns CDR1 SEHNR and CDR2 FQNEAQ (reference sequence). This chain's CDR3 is CASRPGTGLNTEAFF. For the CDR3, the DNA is TGTGCCAGCAGGCCCGGGACAGGGTTGAACACTGAAGCTTTCTTT.

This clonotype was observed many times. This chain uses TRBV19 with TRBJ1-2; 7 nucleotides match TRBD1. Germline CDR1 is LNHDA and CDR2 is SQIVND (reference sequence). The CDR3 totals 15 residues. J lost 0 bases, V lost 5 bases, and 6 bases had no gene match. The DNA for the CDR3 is TGTGCCAGTAGTCCCTCGGGACAGACTAACTATGGCTACACCTTC. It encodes CASSPSGQTNYGYTF. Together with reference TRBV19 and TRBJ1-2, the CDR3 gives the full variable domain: DGGITQSPKYLFRKEGQNVTLSCEQNLNHDAMYWYRQDPGQGLRLIYYSQIVNDFQKGDIAEGYSVSREKKESFPLTVTSAQKNPTAFYLCASSPSGQTNYGYTFGSGTRLTVV.